These 21 T cell receptor beta chains share one sample of origin, sequenced in a study of T cell changes during pregnancy in multiple sclerosis. Here immunoSEQ multiplex PCR was the method, and the copy in TCRdb shows in-frame clones only, minus some. Among fewer than 70,000 clones listed, 80% to 90% were seen once. The sequences come from peripheral blood, collected in the first trimester of pregnancy. The source is a female donor with multiple sclerosis, enrolled in a pregnancy study.

This chain uses TRBV7-9 with TRBJ2-5; D unresolved. The CDR3 consists of 14 residues. Germline V gene lookup returns CDR1 SEHNR and CDR2 FQNEAQ (reference sequence). Trimming stripped 1 base from V and 0 bases from J, with 6 bases between. The CDR3 region is CASSLESYQETQYF. Written as DNA, the CDR3 is TGTGCCAGCAGCTTAGAATCGTACCAAGAGACCCAGTACTTC.

There are a few counts of this clone. CDR3 sequence (DNA): TGTGCCAGTAGTATTGGGTACGGGCAGCCCCAGCATTTT. Translated, it gives CASSIGYGQPQHF. The chain uses TRBV19 and TRBJ1-5, with D unresolved. Germline CDR1 reads LNHDA; CDR2 reads SQIVND (reference sequence). This CDR3 is 13 amino acids long. Trimming took 3 bases from V and 7 from J, leaving 10 bases between them.

The rearrangement uses TRBV6-4 and TRBJ1-1; 8 nucleotides match TRBD1. The J segment lost 1 base and the V segment lost 5 bases, leaving 3 bases of the junction unmatched. The CDR3 has 14 amino acids. Germline CDR1 reads MRHNA; CDR2 reads SNTAGT. CDR3 DNA sequence: TGTGCCAGCAGTCCGGGACAGGCGAACACTGAAGCTTTCTTT. It specifies CASSPGQANTEAFF.

This chain links TRBV4-3 with TRBJ2-1; D gene ambiguous. V dropped 0 bases and J dropped 0 bases, with 9 bases sitting between them. Germline V gives CDR1 LGHNA, CDR2 YSLEER. The CDR3 totals 16 residues. The CDR3, as DNA: TGCGCCAGCAGCCAAGATACGAGGAGCTCCTACAATGAGCAGTTCTTC. This translates into CASSQDTRSSYNEQFF.

This chain connects TRBV23-1 to TRBJ2-6; the match to TRBD1 covers 7 bases. TRBV23-1 is marked as an open reading frame, function uncertain. J lost 0 bases, V lost 1 base, and 6 bases had no gene match. The CDR3 is 18 amino acids. The CDR3 is CASSQYPPGGSGANVLTF. In DNA, the CDR3 is TGCGCCAGCAGTCAATACCCCCCAGGGGGCTCTGGGGCCAACGTCCTGACTTTC.

The genes are TRBV5-5 and TRBJ2-5, with 11 bases fitting TRBD2. Germline trimming cut 1 base from V and 5 bases from J; bases unmatched to any gene: 10. Germline CDR1 reads SGHKS; CDR2 reads YYEKEE (reference sequence). The CDR3 length is 17 residues. In DNA, the CDR3 is TGTGCCAGCAGCTTGTTCCTAGCGGGGGGTTATTCGGAGACCCAGTACTTC. It codes for CASSLFLAGGYSETQYF.

This chain links TRBV30 with TRBJ2-5, with D perhaps TRBD2 (7 bases). The CDR3 contains 15 residues. Per the germline V gene, CDR1 is GTSNPN and CDR2 is SVGIG (reference sequence). V lost 4 bases and J lost 5, with 20 bases in between. This CDR3 reads CAWTKAGGRGETQYF. For the CDR3, the DNA is TGTGCCTGGACTAAGGCCGGGGGGCGAGGGGAGACCCAGTACTTC.

This rearrangement joins TRBV6-5 to TRBJ1-3, with no clear D. V was shortened by 0 bases and J by 1 base, with 10 bases between the two germline ends. Germline CDR1 and CDR2: MNHEY and SVGAGI. The CDR3 spans 16 residues. The CDR3 region has the DNA TGTGCCAGCAGTTACTCGAACCAGGCGTCTGGAAACACCATATATTTT. Amino acid sequence: CASSYSNQASGNTIYF.

The rearrangement uses TRBV14 and TRBJ2-3; 14 bases agree with TRBD2. This CDR3 spans 16 amino acids. V was pared by 4 bases and J by 5 bases, with 5 bases of the junction left unmatched. The germline CDR1 and CDR2 sequences are SGHDN and FVKESK. CDR3 nucleotides: TGTGCCAGCAGCCCGGGACTAGCGGGAGCAGTAGATACGCAGTATTTT. Protein product: CASSPGLAGAVDTQYF.

This chain connects TRBV7-2 to TRBJ2-5; D is possibly TRBD2 (5 bases). CDR3 length: 14 amino acids. From germline, CDR1 is SGHTA and CDR2 FQGNSA. The ends were cut back, 5 bases at V and 5 bases at J, with 15 bases in the middle. Here the CDR3 reads CASSLPAGTETQYF. In DNA form, the CDR3 reads TGTGCCAGCAGCCTCCCGGCGGGTACGGAGACCCAGTACTTC.

The count of this clone is one. The V call is TRBV2, the J call TRBJ1-5; 9 bases are a match to TRBD1. Germline V gene data show CDR1 as SNHLY and CDR2 as FYNNEI. Trimming took 6 bases from V and 5 from J; bases not matched to a gene: 8. The CDR3 is 15 amino acids. The CDR3 DNA is TGTGCCAGCAGGGGACAGGGTGGAACGCATCAGCCCCAGCATTTT. It encodes CASRGQGGTHQPQHF. The full variable domain, rest sourced from reference TRBV2 and TRBJ1-5, is EPEVTQTPSHQVTQMGQEVILRCVPISNHLYFYWYRQILGQKVEFLVSFYNNEISEKSEIFDDQFSVERPDGSNFTLKIRSTKLEDSAMYFCASRGQGGTHQPQHFGDGTRLSIL.

The V and J genes are TRBV6-6 and TRBJ1-5; TRBD1 might be the D (5 bases). The CDR3 has 12 residues. Germline V gene lookup returns CDR1 MNHNY and CDR2 SVGAGI (reference sequence). The V end was cut by 6 bases, the J end by 3 bases, with 6 bases between. In nucleotides, the CDR3 is TGTGCCAGCAGGGACATCAATCAGCCCCAGCATTTT. This codes for CASRDINQPQHF.

The chain has TRBV10-1 and TRBJ1-3; TRBD1 matches 7 bases. From germline, CDR1 is WNHNN and CDR2 SYGVQD (reference sequence). The CDR3 is 15 residues long. After removal of 3 bases from V and 4 bases from J, the junction contained 6 bases not matched to a gene. This CDR3 is CASSDSQGPGNTIYF. In DNA form, the CDR3 reads TGCGCCAGCAGTGATTCACAGGGGCCAGGAAACACCATATATTTT.

The rearrangement links TRBV6-5 to TRBJ2-1; D gene unclear. The germline V gene encodes CDR1 MNHEY and CDR2 SVGAGI. Trimming cost V 3 bases and J 2 bases, with 11 bases left between them. This CDR3 has 15 residues. CDR3 region: CASSYRPSPYNEQFF. For the CDR3, the DNA is TGTGCCAGCAGTTATCGTCCGTCCCCCTACAATGAGCAGTTCTTC.

The V call is TRBV19, the J call TRBJ2-2; TRBD1 is a possible D gene (5 bases). Between the trimmed V and J ends, which lost 3 bases and 6 bases, there was a span of 11 bases. The germline V gene encodes CDR1 LNHDA and CDR2 SQIVND (reference sequence). The CDR3 totals 14 residues. Here the CDR3 reads CASSIGALPGELFF. CDR3 nucleotide sequence: TGTGCCAGTAGTATTGGGGCCCTCCCCGGGGAGCTGTTTTTT.

This clone was seen only once. The gene calls are TRBV6-6 and TRBJ2-7, with D possibly being TRBD2 (6 bases). CDR1 is MNHNY, CDR2 SVGAGI, per germline (reference sequence). V was pared by 2 bases and J by 3 bases, with 14 bases between. The CDR3 length is 15 residues. The CDR3 region is CASSYMGGGDYEQYF. The CDR3 coding sequence is TGTGCCAGCAGTTACATGGGGGGTGGTGACTACGAGCAGTACTTC.

The gene calls are TRBV30 and TRBJ2-7; 7 positions agree with TRBD1. The CDR3 length is 14 residues. The germline gives CDR1 GTSNPN, CDR2 SVGIG (reference sequence). V lost 3 bases, J lost 9 bases, and 14 bases stayed unmatched. The CDR3 coding sequence is TGTGCCTGGAGGCTGACAGGGCCACCGGGAAGGCAGTACTTC. Protein: CAWRLTGPPGRQYF.

V and J are TRBV5-1 and TRBJ2-3, with 9 bases fitting TRBD2. With V trimmed by 7 bases and J by 1 base, 10 bases remained unmatched. CDR3 length: 16 amino acids. Germline CDR1 reads SGHRS; CDR2 reads YFSETQ. CDR3 sequence: CASSPPAGGGTDTQYF. The CDR3 coding sequence is TGCGCCAGCTCGCCTCCAGCGGGAGGTGGCACAGATACGCAGTATTTT.

The chain has TRBV19 and TRBJ2-1; perhaps TRBD1 as D (5 bases). The length of the CDR3 is 14 residues. CDR1 is LNHDA and CDR2 is SQIVND in the germline V gene (reference sequence). V was pared by 0 bases and J by 3 bases, with 6 bases between. CDR3: CASSIDRVYNEQFF. DNA for the CDR3: TGTGCCAGTAGTATAGACAGGGTCTACAATGAGCAGTTCTTC.

The CDR3, as DNA: TGCGCCAGCAGTGATTCGAGAGGGAGCCACGATGGCTACACCTTC. Translating gives CASSDSRGSHDGYTF. The chain links TRBV10-1 to TRBJ1-2, with no clear D. The CDR3 has 15 amino acids. Trimming shortened V by 3 bases and J by 6 bases, and 17 bases separated the two germline ends. Germline lookup yields CDR1 WNHNN and CDR2 SYGVQD (reference sequence).

In its sample, this clone was seen a few times. The chain carries TRBV5-1 and TRBJ2-3, with D possibly TRBD1 on 6 matching bases. Germline loops: CDR1 SGHRS, CDR2 YFSETQ. This CDR3 comprises 16 residues. Trimming took off 0 bases at V and 2 bases at J, with 13 bases between the two ends. The CDR3 DNA sequence: TGCGCCAGCAGCTTGGCCGCACCAGGGGTCACAGATACGCAGTATTTT. Translating gives CASSLAAPGVTDTQYF.